The rows below give T cell receptor beta chains drawn from one sample of a study of CD8 T cells in ankylosing spondylitis. TCRdb processed the 5' RACE reads anew with MiXCR; each CDR3 protein has one entry. The sample has 300,000 to 350,000 distinct CDR3 sequences, 20% seen once. The specimen sequenced was blood, either unsorted or a sorted T cell fraction (not recorded which). These receptors were obtained from a female donor with ankylosing spondylitis or in good health (not recorded which). Both conserved end residues are part of each CDR3. The D gene is left open where the match is weak. Expanded clones get a size class; other rows say once, few or many, or leave the size out.

v_call: TRBV29-1
clone_size: NA
j_call: TRBJ2-5
d_call: NA
cdr3_aa: CSVAMGAGETQYF
cdr3_nt: TGCAGCGTTGCCATGGGGGCCGGGGAGACCCAGTACTTC

v_call: TRBV15
clone_size: NA
j_call: TRBJ2-7
d_call: TRBD1
cdr3_aa: CATSRDREGYEQYF
cdr3_nt: TGTGCCACCAGCAGGGACAGGGAAGGCTACGAGCAGTACTTC

v_call: TRBV29-1
clone_size: few
j_call: TRBJ1-2
d_call: NA
cdr3_aa: CSVEDGGVTRGYGYTF
cdr3_nt: TGCAGCGTTGAAGATGGGGGGGTTACGCGGGGCTATGGCTACACCTTC

v_call: TRBV18
clone_size: many
j_call: TRBJ2-3
d_call: NA
cdr3_aa: CASSPQGTDTQYF
cdr3_nt: TGTGCCAGCTCACCACAGGGCACAGATACGCAGTATTTT

v_call: TRBV25-1
clone_size: few
j_call: TRBJ2-1
d_call: TRBD2
cdr3_aa: CASSDPRTSINEQFF
cdr3_nt: TGTGCCAGCAGTGATCCTCGGACTAGCATCAATGAGCAGTTCTTC

v_call: TRBV18
clone_size: NA
j_call: TRBJ2-7
d_call: NA
cdr3_aa: CASSPDTPAQYF
cdr3_nt: TGTGCCAGCTCACCAGACACCCCGGCGCAGTACTTC

v_call: TRBV7-2
clone_size: few
j_call: TRBJ2-7
d_call: NA
cdr3_aa: CASSSTRAPYEQYF
cdr3_nt: TGTGCCAGCAGCTCAACTAGGGCCCCCTACGAGCAGTACTTC

v_call: TRBV6-2/TRBV6-3
clone_size: many
j_call: TRBJ2-2
d_call: NA
cdr3_aa: CASRPDLNTGELFF
cdr3_nt: TGTGCCAGCAGACCTGACTTAAACACCGGGGAGCTGTTTTTT

v_call: TRBV9
clone_size: NA
j_call: TRBJ1-1
d_call: TRBD1
cdr3_aa: CASSVGTGWNTEAFF
cdr3_nt: TGTGCCAGCAGCGTCGGGACAGGCTGGAACACTGAAGCTTTCTTT

v_call: TRBV5-5
clone_size: few
j_call: TRBJ1-5
d_call: NA
cdr3_aa: CASSWGLYSNQPQHF
cdr3_nt: TGTGCCAGCAGCTGGGGACTGTATAGCAATCAGCCCCAGCATTTT

v_call: TRBV11-2
clone_size: NA
j_call: TRBJ1-2
d_call: TRBD1
cdr3_aa: CASSLAGGGYGYTF
cdr3_nt: TGTGCCAGCAGCTTAGCAGGGGGCGGCTATGGCTACACCTTC

v_call: TRBV27
clone_size: NA
j_call: TRBJ2-1
d_call: TRBD1
cdr3_aa: CASRKTGAYSNEQFF
cdr3_nt: TGTGCCAGCAGGAAGACAGGGGCCTACAGCAATGAGCAGTTCTTC

v_call: TRBV10-3
clone_size: NA
j_call: TRBJ2-1
d_call: TRBD1
cdr3_aa: CACRGTEVGEQFF
cdr3_nt: TGTGCCTGCCGAGGGACAGAGGTCGGTGAGCAGTTCTTC

v_call: TRBV20-1
clone_size: few
j_call: TRBJ1-1
d_call: NA
cdr3_aa: CSARDRLMNTEAFF
cdr3_nt: TGCAGTGCTAGAGATAGGCTGATGAACACTGAAGCTTTCTTT

v_call: TRBV9
clone_size: NA
j_call: TRBJ2-3
d_call: NA
cdr3_aa: CASSVWNEATDTQYF
cdr3_nt: TGTGCCAGCAGCGTATGGAACGAGGCGACAGATACGCAGTATTTT

v_call: TRBV12-3/TRBV12-4
clone_size: NA
j_call: TRBJ2-3
d_call: TRBD2
cdr3_aa: CASSLVGLAGAGDTQYF
cdr3_nt: TGTGCCAGCAGTTTAGTCGGACTAGCGGGAGCCGGAGATACGCAGTATTTT

v_call: TRBV20-1
clone_size: NA
j_call: TRBJ2-5
d_call: TRBD2
cdr3_aa: CSARIPAGEETQYF
cdr3_nt: TGCAGTGCTAGGATTCCAGCGGGGGAAGAGACCCAGTACTTC

v_call: TRBV6-5
clone_size: NA
j_call: TRBJ1-6
d_call: NA
cdr3_aa: CASSYDGQSNSPLHF
cdr3_nt: TGTGCCAGCAGTTACGACGGGCAATCCAATTCACCCCTCCACTTT

v_call: TRBV9
clone_size: NA
j_call: TRBJ2-2
d_call: NA
cdr3_aa: CASSVMTGANTGELFF
cdr3_nt: TGTGCCAGCAGCGTAATGACAGGAGCGAACACCGGGGAGCTGTTTTTT

v_call: TRBV12-3/TRBV12-4
clone_size: NA
j_call: TRBJ1-1
d_call: NA
cdr3_aa: CASSLRGPQGTEAFF
cdr3_nt: TGTGCCAGCAGCCTGAGAGGGCCCCAGGGCACTGAAGCTTTCTTT

v_call: TRBV7-2
clone_size: many
j_call: TRBJ1-5
d_call: TRBD1
cdr3_aa: CASSDRGGQPQHF
cdr3_nt: TGTGCCAGCAGCGACAGGGGAGGTCAGCCCCAGCATTTT

v_call: TRBV7-6
clone_size: once
j_call: TRBJ2-3
d_call: TRBD2
cdr3_aa: CASSLVPSGRWTDTQYF
cdr3_nt: TGTGCCAGCAGCTTAGTCCCTAGCGGGAGGTGGACAGATACGCAGTATTTT

v_call: TRBV12-3/TRBV12-4
clone_size: NA
j_call: TRBJ2-5
d_call: TRBD2
cdr3_aa: CASSLAGPQETQYF
cdr3_nt: TGTGCCAGCAGTCTAGCGGGACCCCAAGAGACCCAGTACTTC